This T cell receptor (beta chain) was captured in a study of blood T cell repertoires in COVID-19. All recovered Cohort 3 donors got two negative PCRs, got clearance, or saw symptom resolution. Here immunoSEQ multiplex PCR was the method, and the copy in TCRdb shows in-frame clones only, minus some. The table lists about 210,000 clones, roughly 85% of them singletons. J was trimmed by 7 bases and V by 2 bases; bases with no gene match: 6. Germline assignment: CDR1 ENHRY and CDR2 SYGVKD. The CDR3 runs 15 residues. This clonotype originated in a middle-aged man who had recovered from COVID-19. This rearrangement joins TRBV10-3 to TRBJ1-2, with 11 bases fitting TRBD1. The material sequenced was PBMCs or T cells enriched from blood (not recorded which). CDR3 protein: CAISEAGTGGLGYTF. The CDR3, as DNA: TGTGCCATCAGTGAGGCGGGGACAGGGGGTCTTGGCTACACCTTC.